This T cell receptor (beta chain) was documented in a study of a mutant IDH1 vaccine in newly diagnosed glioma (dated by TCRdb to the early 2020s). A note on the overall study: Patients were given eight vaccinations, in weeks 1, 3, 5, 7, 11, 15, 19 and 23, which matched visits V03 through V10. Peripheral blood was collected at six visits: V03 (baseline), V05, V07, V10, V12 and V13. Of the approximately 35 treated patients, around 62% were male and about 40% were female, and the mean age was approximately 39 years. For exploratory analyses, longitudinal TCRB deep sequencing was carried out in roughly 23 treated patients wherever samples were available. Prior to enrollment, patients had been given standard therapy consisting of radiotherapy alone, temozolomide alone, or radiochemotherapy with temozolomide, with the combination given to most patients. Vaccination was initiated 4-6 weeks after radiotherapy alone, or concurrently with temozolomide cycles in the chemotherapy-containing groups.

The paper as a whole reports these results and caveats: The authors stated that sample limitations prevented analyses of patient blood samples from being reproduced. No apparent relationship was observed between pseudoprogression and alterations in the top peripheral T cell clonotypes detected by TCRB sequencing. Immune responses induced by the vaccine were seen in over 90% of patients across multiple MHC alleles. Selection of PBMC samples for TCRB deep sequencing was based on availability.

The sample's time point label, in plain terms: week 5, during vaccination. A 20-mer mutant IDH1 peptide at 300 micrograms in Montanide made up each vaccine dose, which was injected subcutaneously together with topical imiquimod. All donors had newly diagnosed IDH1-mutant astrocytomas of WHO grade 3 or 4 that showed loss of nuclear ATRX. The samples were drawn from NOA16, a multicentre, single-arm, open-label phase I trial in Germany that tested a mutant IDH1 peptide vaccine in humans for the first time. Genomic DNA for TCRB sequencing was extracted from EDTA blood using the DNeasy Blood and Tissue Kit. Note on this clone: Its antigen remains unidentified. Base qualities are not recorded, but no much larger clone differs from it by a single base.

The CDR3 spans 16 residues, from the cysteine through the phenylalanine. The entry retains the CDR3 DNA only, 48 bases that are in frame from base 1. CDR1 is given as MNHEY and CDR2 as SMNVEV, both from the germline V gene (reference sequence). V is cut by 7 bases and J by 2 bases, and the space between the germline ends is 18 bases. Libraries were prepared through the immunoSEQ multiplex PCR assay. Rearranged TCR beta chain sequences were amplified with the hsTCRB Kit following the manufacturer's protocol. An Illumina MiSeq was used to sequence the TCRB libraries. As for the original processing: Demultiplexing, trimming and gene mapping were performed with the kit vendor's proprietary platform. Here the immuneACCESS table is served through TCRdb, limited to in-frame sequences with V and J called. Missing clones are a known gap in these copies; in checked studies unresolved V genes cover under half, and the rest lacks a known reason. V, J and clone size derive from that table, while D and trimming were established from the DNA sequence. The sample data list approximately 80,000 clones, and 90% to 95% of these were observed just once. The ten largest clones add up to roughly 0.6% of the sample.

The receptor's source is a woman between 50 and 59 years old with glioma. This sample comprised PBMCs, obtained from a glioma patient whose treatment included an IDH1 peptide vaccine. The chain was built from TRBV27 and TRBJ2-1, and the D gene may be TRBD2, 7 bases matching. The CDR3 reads CASKRGGPETYNEQFF. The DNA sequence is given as TGTGCCAGCAAAAGGGGGGGGCCGGAAACCTACAATGAGCAGTTCTTC.